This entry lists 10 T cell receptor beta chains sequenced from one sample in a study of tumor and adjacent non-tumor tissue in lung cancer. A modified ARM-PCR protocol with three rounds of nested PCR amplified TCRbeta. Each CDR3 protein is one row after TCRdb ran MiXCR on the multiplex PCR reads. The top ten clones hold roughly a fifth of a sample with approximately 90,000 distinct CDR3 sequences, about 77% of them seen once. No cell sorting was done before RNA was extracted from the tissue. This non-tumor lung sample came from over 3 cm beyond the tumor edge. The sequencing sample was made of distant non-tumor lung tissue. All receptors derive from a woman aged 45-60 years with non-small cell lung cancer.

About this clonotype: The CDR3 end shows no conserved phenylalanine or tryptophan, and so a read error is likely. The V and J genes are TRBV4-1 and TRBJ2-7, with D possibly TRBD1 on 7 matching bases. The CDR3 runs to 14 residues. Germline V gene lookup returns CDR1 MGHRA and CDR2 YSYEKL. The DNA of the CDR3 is TGCGCCAGCTGCCATTCGGAGGGGGCCTATGAGCAGTACCTC. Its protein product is CASCHSEGAYEQYL.

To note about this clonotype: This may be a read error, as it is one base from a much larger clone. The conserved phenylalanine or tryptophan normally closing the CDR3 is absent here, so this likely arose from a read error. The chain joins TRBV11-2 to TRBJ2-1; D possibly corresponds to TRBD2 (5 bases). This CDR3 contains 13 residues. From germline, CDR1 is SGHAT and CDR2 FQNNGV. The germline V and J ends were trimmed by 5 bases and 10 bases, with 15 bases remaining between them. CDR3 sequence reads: CASSPEALGEQFS. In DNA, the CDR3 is TGTGCCAGCAGCCCGGAGGCCCTCGGGGAGCAGTTCTCC.

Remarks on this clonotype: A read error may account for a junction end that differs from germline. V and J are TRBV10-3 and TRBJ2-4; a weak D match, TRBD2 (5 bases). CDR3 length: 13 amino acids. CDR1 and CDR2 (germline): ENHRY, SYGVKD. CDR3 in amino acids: CGISANRGDIQHF. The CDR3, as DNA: TGTGGCATCAGTGCAAACCGGGGAGACATTCAACACTTC.

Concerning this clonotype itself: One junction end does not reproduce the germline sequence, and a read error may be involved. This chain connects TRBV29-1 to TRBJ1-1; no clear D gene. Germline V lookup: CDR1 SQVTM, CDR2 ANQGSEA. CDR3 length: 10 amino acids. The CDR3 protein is CSVLRLEDFF. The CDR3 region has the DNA TGCAGCGTACTCAGACTTGAAGATTTCTTT.

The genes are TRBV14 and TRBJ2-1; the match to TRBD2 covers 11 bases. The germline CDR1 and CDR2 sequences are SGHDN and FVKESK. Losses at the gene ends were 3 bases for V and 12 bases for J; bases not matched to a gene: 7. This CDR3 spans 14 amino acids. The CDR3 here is CASSHERLAGRQFF. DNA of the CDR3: TGTGCCAGCAGCCATGAACGACTAGCGGGGAGGCAGTTCTTC.

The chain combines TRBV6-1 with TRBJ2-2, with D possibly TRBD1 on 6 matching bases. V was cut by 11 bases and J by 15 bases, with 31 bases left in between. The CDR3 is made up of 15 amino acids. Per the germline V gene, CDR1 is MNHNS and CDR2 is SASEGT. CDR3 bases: TGTGCCTCGAATAGGGGGAGCGTGTACACCGGGGTGTTGTTTTTT. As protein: CASNRGSVYTGVLFF.

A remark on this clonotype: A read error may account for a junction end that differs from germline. The CDR3, as DNA: TGTGCCAGCAGCATCGGGACAGGGCGCACCCGCGAGCAGTATTTC. Translating it yields CASSIGTGRTREQYF. The genes are TRBV11-2 and TRBJ2-7; 9 nucleotides agree with TRBD1. Germline V gene data show CDR1 as SGHAT and CDR2 as FQNNGV. The CDR3 has 15 amino acids.

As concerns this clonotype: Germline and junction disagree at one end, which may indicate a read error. CDR3 nucleotides: TGTGCCAGCAGTTACATAGGGGAGGTGGACGAGCAGTCGTTC. Its protein product is CASSYIGEVDEQSF. The V call is TRBV6-2 or TRBV6-3, the J call TRBJ2-1; possible D gene TRBD2, 6 bases. This CDR3 is 14 amino acids long. The germline gives CDR1 MNHEY, CDR2 SVGEGT.

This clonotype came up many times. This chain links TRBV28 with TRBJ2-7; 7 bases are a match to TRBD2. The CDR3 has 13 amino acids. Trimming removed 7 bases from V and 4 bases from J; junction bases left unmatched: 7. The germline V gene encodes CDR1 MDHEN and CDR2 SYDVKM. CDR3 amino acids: CASTQLRGYEQYF. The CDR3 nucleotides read TGTGCCAGCACCCAACTGCGGGGGTACGAGCAGTACTTC. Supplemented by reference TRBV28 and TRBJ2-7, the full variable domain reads DVKVTQSSRYLVKRTGEKVFLECVQDMDHENMFWYRQDPGLGLRLIYFSYDVKMKEKGDIPEGYSVSREKKERFSLILESASTNQTSMYLCASTQLRGYEQYFGPGTRLTVT.

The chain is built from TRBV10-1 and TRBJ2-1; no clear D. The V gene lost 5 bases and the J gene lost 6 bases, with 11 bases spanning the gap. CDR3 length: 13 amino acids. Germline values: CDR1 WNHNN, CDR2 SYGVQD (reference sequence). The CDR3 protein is CASSTVTINEQFF. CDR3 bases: TGCGCCAGCAGTACCGTGACGATCAATGAGCAGTTCTTC.